Sequencing of this T cell receptor beta chain was carried out in a study of CD8+CD57+ T cells in acquired aplastic anemia. Looking at the study overall: When averaged, DNA from sorted CD4+ and CD8+ cells came to about 3 ug.

The template for TCR beta VDJ and CDR3 sequence profiling was genomic DNA. TCRdb fed the reads into MiXCR, producing one record per CDR3 protein. The sample contains roughly 51,000 distinct CDR3 sequences, 70% to 80% of which appear only once. Study results and limitations: Statistical testing detected no significant gap in CD8+ Simpson's diversity between patients and controls.

Regarding this clonotype: Its cognate antigen is unknown. At one end, the junction sequence differs from germline, possibly due to a read error.

The CDR3 covers 14 residues. Germline CDR1 and CDR2: KGHDR and SFDVKD. The chain recombines TRBV24-1 with TRBJ1-5; D possibly corresponds to TRBD1 (5 bases). The source material was sorted CD4+, CD8+, or CD8+CD57+ T cells (not recorded which) from PBMCs. The receptor comes from a human donor in good health, serving as a control. CDR3: CASSWGGGNQPQHF. Written as DNA, the CDR3 is TGTGCCAGCAGTTGGGGGGGGGGTAATCAGCCCCAGCATTTT.